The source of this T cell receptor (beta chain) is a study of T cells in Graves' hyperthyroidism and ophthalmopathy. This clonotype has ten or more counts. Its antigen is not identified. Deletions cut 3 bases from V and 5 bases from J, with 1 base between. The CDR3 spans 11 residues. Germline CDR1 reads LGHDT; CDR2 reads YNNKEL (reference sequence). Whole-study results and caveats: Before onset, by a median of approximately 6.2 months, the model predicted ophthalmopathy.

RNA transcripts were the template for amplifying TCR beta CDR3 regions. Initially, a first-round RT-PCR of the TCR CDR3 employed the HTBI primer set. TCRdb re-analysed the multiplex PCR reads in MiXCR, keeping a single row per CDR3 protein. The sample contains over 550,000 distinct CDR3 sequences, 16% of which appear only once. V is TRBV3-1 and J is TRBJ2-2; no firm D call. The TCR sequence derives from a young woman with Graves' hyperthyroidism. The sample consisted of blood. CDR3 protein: CASSQTGELFF. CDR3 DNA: TGTGCCAGCAGCCAGACCGGGGAGCTGTTTTTT.